The 16 T cell receptor beta chains reported below all come from one sample, sequenced in a study of early T cells in non-severe SARS-CoV-2 infection (dated by TCRdb to about 2021). Preparation of the library involved 5' RACE. The reads were generated on a NextSeq 500. TCRdb reworked the public reads: Q25 trimming with fastp, MiXCR clone assembly, productive beta chains retained. Rows with a matching CDR3 protein are joined into one entry that keeps the most common DNA and genes. This sample is represented by 25,000 to 30,000 distinct CDR3 sequences; around 5% of them were singletons. About 2.5% of the sample rests with the top ten. Sequenced: whole blood. Every receptor here comes from an adult who was a healthcare worker with PCR-confirmed SARS-CoV-2 infection or an uninfected control (not recorded which).

This clonotype was observed many times. This chain links TRBV6-1 with TRBJ2-6; D is uncertain. The germline V and J ends were trimmed by 6 bases and 3 bases, with 15 bases remaining between them. The CDR3 totals 16 residues. Germline V gene sequence: CDR1 MNHNS, CDR2 SASEGT. The CDR3 region has the DNA TGTGCCAGCAGGGACCAGGTCCTCGATGGGGCCAACGTCCTGACTTTC. It is translated as CASRDQVLDGANVLTF.

This clonotype was recorded many times. The chain has TRBV29-1 and TRBJ2-2, with D possibly being TRBD2 (5 bases). This CDR3 comprises 13 residues. Germline loops: CDR1 SQVTM, CDR2 ANQGSEA. Between the trimmed V and J ends, which lost 7 bases and 7 bases, there was a span of 16 bases. The CDR3 nucleotides read TGCAGCGACGCCCTTTTGGCGGGCGGGGAGCTGTTTTTT. The encoded protein is CSDALLAGGELFF.

This clonotype was recorded many times. The genes are TRBV12-3 or TRBV12-4 and TRBJ1-2, with TRBD1 matching over 7 bases. This CDR3 contains 13 residues. The V segment lost 3 bases and the J segment 8 bases; nucleotides outside the gene matches: 6. CDR3 DNA: TGTGCCAGCAGTTTCCTCCAGGGGGTCGGCTACACCTTC. It codes for CASSFLQGVGYTF.

This clonotype was counted at least ten times. The chain uses TRBV20-1 and TRBJ2-6; D not certain. V lost 2 bases, J lost 0 bases, and 8 bases lay in between. The CDR3 has 15 residues. Germline V gives CDR1 DFQATT, CDR2 SNEGSKA (reference sequence). CDR3 bases: TGCAGTGCTAGACCCCCCAACTCTGGGGCCAACGTCCTGACTTTC. It encodes CSARPPNSGANVLTF.

This clonotype was seen a few times. The chain has TRBV24-1 and TRBJ2-4; the match to TRBD1 covers 11 bases. Germline V gene sequence: CDR1 KGHDR, CDR2 SFDVKD. The CDR3 has 15 residues. After removal of 3 bases from V and 7 bases from J, the junction contained 4 bases not matched to a gene. CDR3 DNA: TGTGCCACCAGTGATGGCGGGACAGGGGGTAACATTCAGTACTTC. Amino acid sequence: CATSDGGTGGNIQYF.

The chain recombines TRBV11-2 with TRBJ2-2; D is undetermined. V was pared by 1 base and J by 4 bases, with 4 bases between. The CDR3 covers 13 residues. The germline CDR1 and CDR2 sequences are SGHAT and FQNNGV. CDR3 sequence (DNA): TGTGCCAGCAGCTTAGTGATCACCGGGGAGCTGTTTTTT. Translating it yields CASSLVITGELFF.

This clonotype has at least ten counts. This chain connects TRBV6-1 to TRBJ1-2; D is unclear. CDR3 length equals 13 residues. V shed 3 bases and J shed 2 bases, with 7 bases lying between them. The V gene's germline CDR1 is MNHNS and CDR2 SASEGT. CDR3 sequence (DNA): TGTGCCAGCAGTGACGGGAAGAACTATGGCTACACCTTC. This encodes CASSDGKNYGYTF.

There are many counts of this clonotype. The chain combines TRBV6-5 with TRBJ2-1; maybe TRBD2 (6 bases). This CDR3 is built from 11 residues. With 6 bases removed from V and 7 bases from J, the gap between germline ends came to 7 bases. Germline CDR1 MNHEY, CDR2 SVGAGI. CDR3 nucleotides: TGTGCCAGCAGCCGGGGGAATGAGCAGTTCTTC. Translated: CASSRGNEQFF.

This clonotype was seen repeatedly, ten times or more. The CDR3 DNA sequence: TGTGCCAGCAGCGTCGGGGGTGCCGCTAACTATGGCTACACCTTC. Amino acids: CASSVGGAANYGYTF. The chain is built from TRBV9 and TRBJ1-2; tentative D call: TRBD1 (5 bases). Trimming took off 2 bases at V and 0 bases at J, with 11 bases between the two ends. The germline gives CDR1 SGDLS, CDR2 YYNGEE. The CDR3 consists of 15 residues. Full variable domain (outside the CDR3, taken from reference TRBV9 and TRBJ1-2): DSGVTQTPKHLITATGQRVTLRCSPRSGDLSVYWYQQSLDQGLQFLIQYYNGEERAKGNILERFSAQQFPDLHSELNLSSLELGDSALYFCASSVGGAANYGYTFGSGTRLTVV.

At least ten counts were recorded for this clonotype. This rearrangement joins TRBV28 to TRBJ2-3; D is possibly TRBD2 (6 bases). Germline V lookup: CDR1 MDHEN, CDR2 SYDVKM. The CDR3 contains 15 residues. With 4 bases removed from V and 6 bases from J, the gap between germline ends came to 17 bases. The CDR3 DNA follows: TGTGCCAGCAGTTCTGCGGGAAAACTCGGGGATACGCAGTATTTT. It encodes CASSSAGKLGDTQYF.

The table lists this clonotype with many counts. The chain couples TRBV5-4 to TRBJ2-3; the D is unclear. The CDR3 length is 13 residues. The V and J ends lost 4 bases and 6 bases respectively, with 12 bases between them. The germline CDR1 and CDR2 sequences are SGHNT and YYREEE (reference sequence). CDR3 in DNA: TGTGCCAGCAGCACCGAAGCCGGTGATACGCAGTATTTT. This encodes CASSTEAGDTQYF.

The gene calls are TRBV11-2 and TRBJ1-2, with D unresolved. CDR1 is SGHAT and CDR2 is FQNNGV in the germline V gene. V gave up 0 bases and J gave up 4 bases, with 9 bases separating them. This CDR3 region has 14 residues. CDR3 residues: CASSLEGASYGYTF. CDR3 nucleotides: TGTGCCAGCAGCTTAGAGGGAGCAAGCTATGGCTACACCTTC.

This clonotype was detected many times. CDR3 in amino acids: CASSVLGEGTEAFF. CDR3 nucleotides: TGTGCCAGCAGTGTACTCGGGGAGGGAACTGAAGCTTTCTTT. The chain couples TRBV2 to TRBJ1-1; D is unclear. In germline, CDR1 is SNHLY, CDR2 FYNNEI. Trimming removed 4 bases from V and 5 bases from J, with 14 bases in between. The CDR3 is 14 amino acids.

This clonotype has at least ten counts. The V and J genes are TRBV6-5 and TRBJ2-1, with 14 bases that match TRBD2. CDR1 and CDR2 (germline): MNHEY, SVGAGI. The CDR3 loop spans 18 amino acids. The J segment lost 9 bases and the V segment lost 8 bases, leaving 18 bases of the junction unmatched. The CDR3 here is CASSLGLAGASRGGEQFF. The CDR3 DNA is TGTGCCAGCTCCTTGGGACTAGCGGGGGCTTCACGAGGGGGTGAGCAGTTCTTC.

This clonotype was detected many times. The chain links TRBV6-1 to TRBJ1-3, with 9 nucleotides matching TRBD1. Germline V CDR1 and CDR2: MNHNS, SASEGT. The J segment lost 4 bases and the V segment lost 6 bases, leaving 10 bases of the junction unmatched. CDR3 length: 16 residues. CDR3 nucleotides: TGTGCCAGCAGCACCGGGACAGGGTTGGGCGGAAACACCATATATTTT. Residues: CASSTGTGLGGNTIYF.

The sample holds many counts of this clonotype. V usage is TRBV11-2 and J usage is TRBJ2-1, with 7 positions matching TRBD2. V lost 7 bases and J lost 1; bases outside the gene matches: 13. This CDR3 comprises 17 residues. Germline assignment: CDR1 SGHAT and CDR2 FQNNGV. In nucleotides, the CDR3 is TGTGCCAGCACCCTGACGAGGACTAGTCGGTCCTACAATGAGCAGTTCTTC. It codes for CASTLTRTSRSYNEQFF.